Listed below are T cell receptor beta chains from one sample, sequenced in a study of blood T cell repertoires in COVID-19. Method: immunoSEQ multiplex PCR; TCRdb's copy keeps in-frame clones and lacks some. The repertoire holds 320,000 or so clones, over 75% seen once, with around 4.6% in the top ten. Input material: PBMCs or T cells enriched from blood (not recorded which). These receptor sequences come from a man aged 25-40 years who had recovered from COVID-19. Each CDR3 is given with its conserved first and last residue. A D gene is named only where the DNA matches it firmly.

J | D | V | CDR3 | DNA
TRBJ2-3 | TRBD2 | TRBV7-3 | CASRIDGTSVDTQYF | TGTGCCAGCAGAATAGACGGGACTAGTGTCGATACGCAGTATTTT
TRBJ1-5 | NA | TRBV28 | CASSLPAYRPQHF | TGTGCCAGCAGTTTACCAGCCTACAGGCCCCAGCATTTT
TRBJ2-6 | NA | TRBV7-3 | CASSSEVAGANVLTF | TGTGCCAGCAGCTCTGAGGTGGCTGGGGCCAACGTCCTGACTTTC
TRBJ1-5 | NA | TRBV25-1 | CASSEIGGNQPQHF | TGTGCCAGCAGTGAGATTGGCGGTAATCAGCCCCAGCATTTT
TRBJ1-2 | TRBD1 | TRBV24-1 | CATSDLWTGYGYTF | TGTGCCACCAGTGACCTTTGGACAGGCTATGGCTACACCTTC
TRBJ2-3 | NA | TRBV6-5 | CASSYQSRSTDTQYF | TGTGCCAGCAGTTACCAATCCAGGTCCACAGATACGCAGTATTTT
TRBJ1-2 | NA | TRBV7-9 | CASSFEGQYYGYTF | TGTGCCAGCAGCTTCGAAGGACAGTACTATGGCTACACCTTC
TRBJ2-7 | NA | TRBV20-1 | CSAQDYYEQYF | TGCAGTGCTCAGGACTACTACGAGCAGTACTTC
TRBJ1-1 | NA | TRBV5-1 | CASSLRVGDTEAFF | TGCGCCAGCAGCTTGAGAGTAGGGGACACTGAAGCTTTCTTT
TRBJ2-2 | NA | TRBV5-1 | CASSVSRGGELFF | TGCGCCAGCAGCGTATCGCGCGGCGGGGAGCTGTTTTTT
TRBJ2-2 | TRBD1 | TRBV11-3 | CASSPGQGARNTGELFF | TGTGCCAGCAGTCCGGGACAGGGGGCAAGGAACACCGGGGAGCTGTTTTTT
TRBJ2-7 | NA | TRBV27 | CASSFRQGGSYEQYF | TGTGCCAGCAGTTTTAGGCAGGGAGGTTCCTACGAGCAGTACTTC
TRBJ1-3 | NA | TRBV19 | CASSIDYGSGLSGNTIYF | TGTGCCAGTAGTATAGATTATGGTTCAGGGCTCTCTGGAAACACCATATATTTT